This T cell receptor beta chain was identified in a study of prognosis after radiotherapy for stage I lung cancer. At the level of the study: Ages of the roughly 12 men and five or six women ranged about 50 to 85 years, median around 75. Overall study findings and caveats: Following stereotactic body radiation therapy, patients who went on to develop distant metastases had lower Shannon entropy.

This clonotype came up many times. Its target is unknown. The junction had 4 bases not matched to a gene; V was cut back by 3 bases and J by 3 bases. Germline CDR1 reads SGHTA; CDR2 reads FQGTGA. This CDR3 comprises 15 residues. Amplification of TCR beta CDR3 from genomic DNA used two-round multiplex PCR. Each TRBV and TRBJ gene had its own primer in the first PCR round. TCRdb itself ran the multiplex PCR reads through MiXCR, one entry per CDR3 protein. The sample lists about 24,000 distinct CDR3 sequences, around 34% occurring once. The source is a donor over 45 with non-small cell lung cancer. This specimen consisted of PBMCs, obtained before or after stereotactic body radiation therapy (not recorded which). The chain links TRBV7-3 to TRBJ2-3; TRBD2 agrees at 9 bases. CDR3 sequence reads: CASSFSGGSTDTQYF. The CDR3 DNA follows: TGTGCCAGCAGCTTTAGCGGGGGATCGACAGATACGCAGTATTTT.